Listed below are T cell receptor beta chains from one sample, sequenced in a study of blood T cells in healthy people across ages. TCRdb redid the calling of the 5' RACE reads with MiXCR, one entry per CDR3 protein. The table lists 450,000 to 650,000 distinct CDR3 sequences, around 24% of them singletons. These sequences were also reported in another study, on T cells of mothers and their children.

Material: blood. These receptors all come from a boy aged 5-17 years in good health. CDR3s include the opening cysteine and the closing phenylalanine or tryptophan. The order of the fields is D gene, clone size, V gene, J gene, CDR3 DNA, CDR3 protein. The D gene is left open where the match is weak. Size values are once, few and many counts, or a class for expanded clones, and some rows have none.

d_call: TRBD1
clone_size: few
v_call: TRBV3-1
j_call: TRBJ1-1
cdr3_nt: TGTGCCAGCAGCCGGGGACAGGAGGACACTGAAGCTTTCTTT
cdr3_aa: CASSRGQEDTEAFF

d_call: TRBD1
clone_size: NA
v_call: TRBV28
j_call: TRBJ1-6
cdr3_nt: TGTGCCAGCAGTCCCTCCGGGACAGAGGACTATAATTCACCCCTCCGCTTT
cdr3_aa: CASSPSGTEDYNSPLRF

d_call: TRBD1
clone_size: few
v_call: TRBV20-1
j_call: TRBJ1-3
cdr3_nt: TGCAGTGCTAGGGGGACAGGGGGAAACACCATATATTTT
cdr3_aa: CSARGTGGNTIYF

d_call: TRBD2
clone_size: NA
v_call: TRBV7-9
j_call: TRBJ2-7
cdr3_nt: TGTGCCAGTTCGGGAGGTACCGCCCTACCCTACGAGCAGTACTTC
cdr3_aa: CASSGGTALPYEQYF

d_call: TRBD1
clone_size: few
v_call: TRBV7-6
j_call: TRBJ1-1
cdr3_nt: TGTGCCAGCAGCAACAACCTAAGACAGGGAAACACTGAAGCTTTCTTT
cdr3_aa: CASSNNLRQGNTEAFF

d_call: NA
clone_size: few
v_call: TRBV3-1
j_call: TRBJ2-7
cdr3_nt: TGTGCCAGCAGCCGTCGGGGGGCCGAGCAGTACTTC
cdr3_aa: CASSRRGAEQYF

d_call: TRBD1
clone_size: NA
v_call: TRBV20-1
j_call: TRBJ2-7
cdr3_nt: TGCAGTGCTAGAGATTGGCGCCGGGACAGGAACTACGAGCAGTACTTC
cdr3_aa: CSARDWRRDRNYEQYF

d_call: NA
clone_size: NA
v_call: TRBV29-1
j_call: TRBJ1-1
cdr3_nt: TGCAGCGTTGAAGACATGGCTGAAGCTTTCTTT
cdr3_aa: CSVEDMAEAFF

d_call: TRBD1
clone_size: few
v_call: TRBV13
j_call: TRBJ1-2
cdr3_nt: TGTGCCAGCAGCCCCCAGAGGGAGGGGGCATTTTATAACTATGGCTACACCTTC
cdr3_aa: CASSPQREGAFYNYGYTF

d_call: NA
clone_size: few
v_call: TRBV6-5
j_call: TRBJ2-3
cdr3_nt: TGTGCCAGCAGTTACTCTAGCGGCACAGATACGCAGTATTTT
cdr3_aa: CASSYSSGTDTQYF

d_call: NA
clone_size: NA
v_call: TRBV18
j_call: TRBJ2-7
cdr3_nt: TGTGCCAGCTCACCACGGACGGGAAAAGGCTACGAGCAGTACTTC
cdr3_aa: CASSPRTGKGYEQYF

d_call: TRBD1
clone_size: once
v_call: TRBV7-9
j_call: TRBJ1-3
cdr3_nt: TGTGCCAGCAGCCCTCGGACAGGGGGAAACGCCATATATTTT
cdr3_aa: CASSPRTGGNAIYF

d_call: NA
clone_size: NA
v_call: TRBV28
j_call: TRBJ2-7
cdr3_nt: TGTGCCAGCAGTCCCGGGGGACCGTTCTCCTACGTGCAGTACTTC
cdr3_aa: CASSPGGPFSYVQYF

d_call: NA
clone_size: few
v_call: TRBV7-7
j_call: TRBJ2-5
cdr3_nt: TGTGCTAGCAGCAGGGACACTAAAGAGACCCAGTACTTC
cdr3_aa: CASSRDTKETQYF

d_call: NA
clone_size: few
v_call: TRBV28
j_call: TRBJ2-7
cdr3_nt: TGTGCCAGTTACCTCCGGACAAGAGCTTACGAGCAGTACTTC
cdr3_aa: CASYLRTRAYEQYF

d_call: NA
clone_size: few
v_call: TRBV5-1
j_call: TRBJ2-4
cdr3_nt: TGCGCCAGCAGCCCGAGCGAATTCCTAGCCAAAAACATTCAGTACTTC
cdr3_aa: CASSPSEFLAKNIQYF

d_call: TRBD1
clone_size: NA
v_call: TRBV7-9
j_call: TRBJ2-5
cdr3_nt: TGTGCCCCAGGGGGCAGCGGCCAAGAGACCCAGTACTTC
cdr3_aa: CAPGGSGQETQYF

d_call: TRBD1
clone_size: NA
v_call: TRBV12-3/TRBV12-4
j_call: TRBJ1-1
cdr3_nt: TGTGCCAGCGGACGACAGGGTACGACTGAAGCTTTCTTT
cdr3_aa: CASGRQGTTEAFF

d_call: NA
clone_size: NA
v_call: TRBV12-3/TRBV12-4
j_call: TRBJ2-5
cdr3_nt: TGTGCCAGCAGTTTTTCGACGGCAGTTCAAGAGACCCAGTACTTC
cdr3_aa: CASSFSTAVQETQYF

d_call: NA
clone_size: NA
v_call: TRBV27
j_call: TRBJ2-3
cdr3_nt: TGTGCCAGCAGTTCCCGGGGGCCTCCCGTTGCGCAGTATTTT
cdr3_aa: CASSSRGPPVAQYF

d_call: TRBD2
clone_size: few
v_call: TRBV9
j_call: TRBJ2-4
cdr3_nt: TGTGCCAGCAGCCCAACAGCGGGAAGAGCCAAAAACATTCAGTACTTC
cdr3_aa: CASSPTAGRAKNIQYF

d_call: NA
clone_size: NA
v_call: TRBV7-9
j_call: TRBJ2-1
cdr3_nt: TGTGCCAGCAGCTTAGATTCGCTGCCTAATGAGCAGTTCTTC
cdr3_aa: CASSLDSLPNEQFF

d_call: NA
clone_size: few
v_call: TRBV2
j_call: TRBJ2-7
cdr3_nt: TGTGCCAGCAGTGGAATGAGTCTAGGCGAGCAGTACTTC
cdr3_aa: CASSGMSLGEQYF

d_call: NA
clone_size: once
v_call: TRBV3-1
j_call: TRBJ1-1
cdr3_nt: TGTGCCAGCAGCCAGGTCCATATGAACACTGAAGCTTTCTTT
cdr3_aa: CASSQVHMNTEAFF

d_call: NA
clone_size: NA
v_call: TRBV7-3
j_call: TRBJ2-1
cdr3_nt: TGTGCCAGCAGCCCGTCACTTGCTTTCAACTTCAATGAGCAGTTCTTC
cdr3_aa: CASSPSLAFNFNEQFF

d_call: TRBD1
clone_size: few
v_call: TRBV12-3/TRBV12-4
j_call: TRBJ1-6
cdr3_nt: TGTGCCAGCGGCCCCGGGACAGCGAATTCACCCCTCCACTTT
cdr3_aa: CASGPGTANSPLHF

d_call: NA
clone_size: many
v_call: TRBV6-2/TRBV6-3
j_call: TRBJ2-7
cdr3_nt: TGTGCCAGCAGTTACCGAGACGAGCAGTACTTC
cdr3_aa: CASSYRDEQYF

d_call: TRBD2
clone_size: few
v_call: TRBV7-2
j_call: TRBJ2-5
cdr3_nt: TGTGCCGGCAGCTTAGCGGGTTCCAAGGGGACCCAGTACTTC
cdr3_aa: CAGSLAGSKGTQYF

d_call: NA
clone_size: many
v_call: TRBV7-2
j_call: TRBJ1-1
cdr3_nt: TGTGCCAGCAGCTTAGAAGCCTTAATGAACACTGAAGCTTTCTTT
cdr3_aa: CASSLEALMNTEAFF

d_call: NA
clone_size: few
v_call: TRBV27
j_call: TRBJ2-5
cdr3_nt: TGTGCCAGCAGTTTATCGCCCCAGTACTTC
cdr3_aa: CASSLSPQYF

d_call: NA
clone_size: NA
v_call: TRBV20-1
j_call: TRBJ2-4
cdr3_nt: TGCAGTGCTAGCGGGGAGGCCAAAAACATTCAGTACTTC
cdr3_aa: CSASGEAKNIQYF

d_call: NA
clone_size: NA
v_call: TRBV29-1
j_call: TRBJ2-7
cdr3_nt: TGCAGCGTTGCGACGGCTCACGAGCAGTACTTC
cdr3_aa: CSVATAHEQYF

d_call: NA
clone_size: NA
v_call: TRBV4-3
j_call: TRBJ2-1
cdr3_nt: TGCGCCAGCAGCCAAGAGGTCTCGGGGAATGAGCAGTTCTTC
cdr3_aa: CASSQEVSGNEQFF

d_call: NA
clone_size: few
v_call: TRBV18
j_call: TRBJ2-5
cdr3_nt: TGTGCCAGCTCACCAGCCCCGGGCTTCCAAGAGACCCAGTACTTC
cdr3_aa: CASSPAPGFQETQYF

d_call: TRBD1
clone_size: few
v_call: TRBV20-1
j_call: TRBJ2-1
cdr3_nt: TGCAGTCCGCTCCTAGGCCGGACAGGGGGGAATGAGCAGTTCTTC
cdr3_aa: CSPLLGRTGGNEQFF

d_call: NA
clone_size: few
v_call: TRBV3-1
j_call: TRBJ2-6
cdr3_nt: TGTGCCAGCAGCCAAGGAACCTCTGGGGCCAACGTCCTGACTTTC
cdr3_aa: CASSQGTSGANVLTF

d_call: TRBD2
clone_size: NA
v_call: TRBV6-2/TRBV6-3
j_call: TRBJ2-1
cdr3_nt: TGTGCCAGCAGGGACGGGACTAGCGGACACAATGAGCAGTTCTTC
cdr3_aa: CASRDGTSGHNEQFF

d_call: TRBD1
clone_size: NA
v_call: TRBV6-1
j_call: TRBJ2-4
cdr3_nt: TGTGCCAGCAGCGACGACAGGGGGAGATTGAGGAAAAACATTCAGTACTTC
cdr3_aa: CASSDDRGRLRKNIQYF

d_call: TRBD2
clone_size: NA
v_call: TRBV7-8
j_call: TRBJ2-7
cdr3_nt: TGTGCCAGCAGCTTAAAAGTGGGACTAGCTTCCGAGCAGTACTTC
cdr3_aa: CASSLKVGLASEQYF

d_call: TRBD2
clone_size: NA
v_call: TRBV3-1
j_call: TRBJ2-1
cdr3_nt: TGTGCCAGCAGCCAGGGACTAGCGGGGAATGAGCAGTTCTTC
cdr3_aa: CASSQGLAGNEQFF

d_call: NA
clone_size: NA
v_call: TRBV19
j_call: TRBJ2-1
cdr3_nt: TGTGCCAGTAGTGGGTTCACTGGTTCCTACAATGAGCAGTTCTTC
cdr3_aa: CASSGFTGSYNEQFF

d_call: NA
clone_size: many
v_call: TRBV29-1
j_call: TRBJ1-4
cdr3_nt: TGCAGCGTTGAAGAACTCCGTCCGGGACATATTTTT
cdr3_aa: CSVEELRPGHIF

d_call: NA
clone_size: NA
v_call: TRBV5-6
j_call: TRBJ2-7
cdr3_nt: TGTGCCAGCACCCTAAGGGTGACAGGACGGGACGAGCAGTACTTC
cdr3_aa: CASTLRVTGRDEQYF

d_call: NA
clone_size: many
v_call: TRBV27
j_call: TRBJ2-5
cdr3_nt: TGTGCCAGCAGCCTATCCGGGGAGACCCAGTACTTC
cdr3_aa: CASSLSGETQYF

d_call: NA
clone_size: few
v_call: TRBV7-2
j_call: TRBJ2-7
cdr3_nt: TGTGCCAGCAGCCAGCTTCCGGGAGTGAGCGAGCAGTACTTC
cdr3_aa: CASSQLPGVSEQYF

d_call: TRBD1
clone_size: few
v_call: TRBV28
j_call: TRBJ2-5
cdr3_nt: TGTGCCAGCAGTCGGACAGGTGCTAAAGAGACCCAGTACTTC
cdr3_aa: CASSRTGAKETQYF

d_call: NA
clone_size: NA
v_call: TRBV6-5
j_call: TRBJ2-4
cdr3_nt: TGTGCCAGCAGTTCGACGGGGACCATTCAGTACTTC
cdr3_aa: CASSSTGTIQYF

d_call: NA
clone_size: few
v_call: TRBV4-3
j_call: TRBJ1-4
cdr3_nt: TGCGCCAGCAGCCGAACCGAGGACAGCAGTGAAAAACTGTTTTTT
cdr3_aa: CASSRTEDSSEKLFF

d_call: NA
clone_size: NA
v_call: TRBV30
j_call: TRBJ2-2
cdr3_nt: TGTGCCTGGAGTACAGGGCGAACCGGGGAGCTGCTTTTT
cdr3_aa: CAWSTGRTGELLF

d_call: TRBD2
clone_size: NA
v_call: TRBV19
j_call: TRBJ2-4
cdr3_nt: TGTGCTAGCGGGAGTGCCAAAAACATTCAGTACTTC
cdr3_aa: CASGSAKNIQYF

d_call: NA
clone_size: NA
v_call: TRBV12-5
j_call: TRBJ2-1
cdr3_nt: TGTGCTAGTGGTTTGGCCCTTGACAGGTCGGTTCGTGGTGAGCAGTTCTTC
cdr3_aa: CASGLALDRSVRGEQFF

d_call: NA
clone_size: NA
v_call: TRBV9
j_call: TRBJ1-6
cdr3_nt: TGTGCCAGCAGCGGCGGCGGCGTCAGTAATTCACCCCTCCACTTT
cdr3_aa: CASSGGGVSNSPLHF

d_call: TRBD1
clone_size: NA
v_call: TRBV9
j_call: TRBJ2-2
cdr3_nt: TGTGCCAGCACCCCAGGACAGGGAGCCGGGGAGCTGTTTTTT
cdr3_aa: CASTPGQGAGELFF

d_call: TRBD1
clone_size: NA
v_call: TRBV28
j_call: TRBJ2-3
cdr3_nt: TGTGCCACCAGAGGACAAGAGGGGGCGTCGAGAAGAGGGCAGTATTTT
cdr3_aa: CATRGQEGASRRGQYF

d_call: TRBD2
clone_size: many
v_call: TRBV27
j_call: TRBJ2-5
cdr3_nt: TGTGCCAGCAGTTTACTAGCGGGAGAAGGGACCCAGTACTTC
cdr3_aa: CASSLLAGEGTQYF

d_call: NA
clone_size: NA
v_call: TRBV27
j_call: TRBJ2-7
cdr3_nt: TGTGCCAGCAGTTTATTGGGGTTGGCAGGCTACGAGCAGTACTTC
cdr3_aa: CASSLLGLAGYEQYF

d_call: NA
clone_size: NA
v_call: TRBV29-1
j_call: TRBJ2-3
cdr3_nt: TGCAGCGTTGAAGGCTTGGACGCGGATCGCACAGATACGCAGTATTTT
cdr3_aa: CSVEGLDADRTDTQYF

d_call: TRBD2
clone_size: few
v_call: TRBV14
j_call: TRBJ2-1
cdr3_nt: TGTGCCAGCAGGCCAACCTCTAGCGGGAGGGCCAATGAGCAGTTCTTC
cdr3_aa: CASRPTSSGRANEQFF

d_call: NA
clone_size: NA
v_call: TRBV6-1
j_call: TRBJ2-1
cdr3_nt: TGTGCCAGCAGTGACGAGGACTGGTTCTACAATGAGCAGTTCTTC
cdr3_aa: CASSDEDWFYNEQFF